Reported below is one T cell receptor (beta chain). The target antigen is unknown. The protocol was immunoSEQ multiplex PCR, while the TCRdb copy is restricted to in-frame clones and leaves out a portion. Here the sample spans more than 10,000 clones, about 90% being singletons. These data belong to a study of regulatory dendritic cells for organ transplantation. CDR3 length equals 13 residues. Trimming removed 10 bases at V and 2 bases at J, with 11 bases between. The germline V gene encodes CDR1 LNHDA and CDR2 SQIVND (reference sequence). Sorted T cells were CFSE-labeled and cultured 4 to 5 days with allogeneic regulatory or mature dendritic cells at 1:10. Findings of the study overall: Memory CD8+ clonal expansion seemed more limited with regulatory than mature dendritic cells.

This clonotype was sampled from a human donor in good health. Sequenced material: naive CD8+ T cells from blood cultured with regulatory dendritic cells. The subset: CD45RA+ naive T cells. This chain uses TRBV19 with TRBJ2-2, with no clear D. CDR3 sequence: CAIQVVNTGELFF. The DNA of the CDR3 is TGTGCCATCCAAGTGGTTAACACCGGGGAGCTGTTTTTT.